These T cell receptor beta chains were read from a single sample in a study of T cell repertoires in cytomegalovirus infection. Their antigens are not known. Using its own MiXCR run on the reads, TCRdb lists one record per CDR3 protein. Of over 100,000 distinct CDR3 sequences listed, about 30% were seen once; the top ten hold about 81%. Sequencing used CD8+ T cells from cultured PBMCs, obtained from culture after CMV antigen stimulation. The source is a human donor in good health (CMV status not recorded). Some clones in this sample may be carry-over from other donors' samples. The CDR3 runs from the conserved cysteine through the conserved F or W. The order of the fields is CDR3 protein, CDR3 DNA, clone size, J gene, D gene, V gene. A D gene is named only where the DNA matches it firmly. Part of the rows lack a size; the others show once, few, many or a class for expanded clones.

CSALRIGAGTEAFF | TGCAGTGCTCTTCGAATCGGGGCGGGCACTGAAGCTTTCTTT | NA | TRBJ1-1 | NA | TRBV20-1
CASSPGPSTEAFF | TGTGCCAGCAGTCCTGGACCGAGCACTGAAGCTTTCTTT | NA | TRBJ1-1 | NA | TRBV6-1
CASSSGTGLEAFF | TGTGCCAGCAGCTCCGGGACAGGGCTTGAAGCTTTCTTT | once | TRBJ1-1 | TRBD1 | TRBV6-5
CSVADRTTSDEQFF | TGCAGCGTTGCGGACAGGACAACCTCGGATGAGCAGTTCTTC | NA | TRBJ2-1 | TRBD1 | TRBV29-1
CASTPSGANVLTF | TGTGCCAGCACACCCTCTGGGGCCAACGTCCTGACTTTC | NA | TRBJ2-6 | NA | TRBV7-3
CAIRGQYNEQFF | TGTGCCATCCGGGGACAGTACAATGAGCAGTTCTTC | few | TRBJ2-1 | TRBD1 | TRBV10-3
CASSITGTGGDGYTF | TGTGCCAGTAGTATTACCGGGACAGGGGGCGACGGCTACACCTTC | NA | TRBJ1-2 | TRBD1 | TRBV19
CASSLALAGGTSTDTQYF | TGTGCCAGCAGCTTAGCACTAGCGGGGGGGACTAGCACAGATACGCAGTATTTT | few | TRBJ2-3 | TRBD2 | TRBV13
CASSPGGLASYNEQFF | TGTGCCAGCAGCCCCGGGGGACTAGCCTCCTACAATGAGCAGTTCTTC | NA | TRBJ2-1 | TRBD2 | TRBV5-4
CASSLGPGQGNTEAFF | TGTGCCAGCAGCTTGGGTCCGGGACAGGGGAACACTGAAGCTTTCTTT | NA | TRBJ1-1 | TRBD1 | TRBV5-8
CACGTGDAYEQYF | TGTGCCTGTGGGACAGGGGACGCCTACGAGCAGTACTTC | NA | TRBJ2-7 | TRBD1 | TRBV2
CATSRQGSSYNEQFF | TGTGCCACCAGCCGACAGGGTAGCTCCTACAATGAGCAGTTCTTC | once | TRBJ2-1 | TRBD1 | TRBV15
CATRSPRDRGEAFF | TGTGCCACCAGGTCCCCAAGGGACAGGGGGGAAGCTTTCTTT | few | TRBJ1-1 | TRBD1 | TRBV15
CASSGTLGQGFPYEQYF | TGTGCCAGCAGTGGGACACTGGGGCAGGGGTTCCCCTACGAGCAGTACTTC | NA | TRBJ2-7 | NA | TRBV27
CASSEGWRVTEQFF | TGTGCCAGCAGTGAAGGTTGGAGGGTCACTGAGCAGTTCTTC | NA | TRBJ2-1 | NA | TRBV2
CASSRTVNYGYTF | TGTGCCAGCAGCCGGACTGTGAACTATGGCTACACCTTC | NA | TRBJ1-2 | NA | TRBV27
CASSQVIGNEQYF | TGCGCCAGCAGCCAAGTTATCGGGAACGAGCAGTACTTC | NA | TRBJ2-7 | NA | TRBV4-1
CASSYSQGFSGANVLTF | TGTGCCAGCAGTTACTCTCAGGGATTCTCTGGGGCCAACGTCCTGACTTTC | NA | TRBJ2-6 | NA | TRBV6-8